The 5 T cell receptor beta chains reported below all come from one sample, sequenced in a study of cytomegalovirus exposure and HLA in healthy donors. 60 Vbeta and 13 Jbeta primers were used in PCR. Assay: immunoSEQ multiplex PCR; the TCRdb copy retains only in-frame clones and omits some. The data show more than 150,000 clones, with about 79% seen just once and more than 0.95% held by the top ten. Sequencing input: PBMCs. The receptor source for this set is a girl aged 2 to 10 in good health and CMV-seropositive.

This clone was recorded once. This chain joins TRBV4-2 and TRBJ2-7, with D hard to call. The germline CDR1 and CDR2 sequences are LGHNA and YNFKEQ. The length of the CDR3 is 15 residues. The V gene lost 0 bases and the J gene lost 0 bases, with 9 bases spanning the gap. Here the CDR3 reads CASSQEWASSYEQYF. The DNA for the CDR3 is TGTGCCAGCAGCCAAGAATGGGCGAGCTCCTACGAGCAGTACTTC.

Remarks on this clone: The junction departs from germline at one end; a sequencing error may be responsible. Different DNA sequences within this sample yield the same CDR3. This chain connects TRBV23-1 to TRBJ1-6; D possibly corresponds to TRBD1 (5 bases). TRBV23-1 is an ORF, and what it does is uncertain. The CDR3 sequence is 15 residues long. Written as DNA, the CDR3 is TGCGCCAGCAGTCAAGGGGCAGGGAACAATTCGCCCCTCCACTTT. It translates to CASSQGAGNNSPLHF.

This chain joins TRBV2 and TRBJ2-5; D is unclear. The CDR3 has 15 residues. V lost 6 bases and J lost 0, with 14 bases in between. The germline V gene encodes CDR1 SNHLY and CDR2 FYNNEI. The CDR3 region is CASSEPTGYQETQYF. CDR3 DNA: TGTGCCAGCAGCGAACCGACCGGGTACCAAGAGACCCAGTACTTC.

This clone was observed a few times. The V and J genes are TRBV6-1 and TRBJ1-2; unclear D gene. The CDR3 extends over 13 amino acids. V was cut by 10 bases and J by 7 bases, with 19 bases left in between. In germline, CDR1 is MNHNS, CDR2 SASEGT. CDR3 protein: CAMTTRPGAGYTF. In DNA form, the CDR3 reads TGTGCCATGACGACTAGGCCGGGCGCTGGCTACACCTTC.

The gene calls are TRBV5-1 and TRBJ2-2, with 10 bases lining up with TRBD2. The CDR3 totals 15 residues. In germline, CDR1 is SGHRS, CDR2 YFSETQ. The V gene end was trimmed by 6 bases and the J gene end by 0 bases; junction bases not matched to a gene: 2. CDR3: CASKREGSNTGELFF. Written as DNA, the CDR3 is TGCGCCAGCAAGCGGGAGGGTTCGAACACCGGGGAGCTGTTTTTT.